These 11 T cell receptor beta chains originate from one sample sequenced in a study of cytomegalovirus exposure and HLA in healthy donors. It was with 60 Vbeta and 13 Jbeta primers that the PCR ran. Produced via immunoSEQ multiplex PCR; TCRdb's table is partial and in-frame only. There are some 140,000 clones in the sample; more than 75% occur only once, and around 5.6% lies in the top ten. The specimen sequenced was PBMCs. Receptor source: a woman aged 40-49 years in good health and CMV-seropositive.

This chain joins TRBV5-5 and TRBJ2-1, with D tentatively TRBD2 (6 bases). CDR1 SGHKS and CDR2 YYEKEE come from the germline V gene (reference sequence). The CDR3 covers 15 residues. V dropped 2 bases and J dropped 0 bases, with 9 bases sitting between them. The CDR3 spells CASSFAGSSYNEQFF. CDR3 nucleotide sequence: TGTGCCAGCAGCTTTGCGGGAAGCTCCTACAATGAGCAGTTCTTC.

The rearrangement links TRBV5-7 to TRBJ2-1; D gene unclear. TRBV5-7 is noted as an ORF with a role that remains uncertain. The CDR3 is made up of 12 amino acids. V lost 4 bases, J lost 8 bases, and 10 bases lay in between. The CDR3 DNA follows: TGTGCCAGCAGCCGCTCGTGGCATGAGCAGTTCTTC. This gives the protein CASSRSWHEQFF.

The genes are TRBV7-9 and TRBJ2-5; tentative D call: TRBD1 (6 bases). V lost 1 base to trimming and J lost 0 bases, with 9 bases between them. The germline V gene has CDR1 SEHNR and CDR2 FQNEAQ (reference sequence). The CDR3 runs to 15 residues. Written as DNA, the CDR3 is TGTGCCAGCAGCTTAGGGACAGCGTACCAAGAGACCCAGTACTTC. Protein: CASSLGTAYQETQYF. The variable domain in full, completed from reference TRBV7-9 and TRBJ2-5, reads DTGVSQNPRHKITKRGQNVTFRCDPISEHNRLYWYRQTLGQGPEFLTYFQNEAQLEKSRLLSDRFSAERPKGSFSTLEIQRTEQGDSAMYLCASSLGTAYQETQYFGPGTRLLVL.

In DNA form, the CDR3 reads TGTGCCAGCAGCGTAGACAGGGGGGAAGACTATGGCTACACCTTC. Protein sequence: CASSVDRGEDYGYTF. The chain is built from TRBV9 and TRBJ1-2; TRBD1 aligns across 8 bases. Losses at the gene ends were 0 bases for V and 3 bases for J; bases not matched to a gene: 4. The germline V gene encodes CDR1 SGDLS and CDR2 YYNGEE. This CDR3 region has 15 residues.

The chain links TRBV4-1 to TRBJ2-5, with 12 bases lining up with TRBD2. Germline CDR1 MGHRA, CDR2 YSYEKL. The CDR3 extends over 18 amino acids. With 4 bases clipped from V and 2 bases from J, the junction kept 11 bases outside the gene matches. In nucleotides, the CDR3 is TGCGCCAGCAGCCCAAGTCTACTAGCGGGGGGTGGGCAAGAGACCCAGTACTTC. Encoded protein: CASSPSLLAGGGQETQYF.

The chain carries TRBV18 and TRBJ2-7; 14 bases map to TRBD2. CDR3 size: 16 residues. Trimming cost V 4 bases and J 4 bases; bases outside gene matches: 6. Germline-derived CDR1 and CDR2 are KGHSH and LQKENI. The CDR3 nucleotides read TGTGCCAGCTCACTCACCGGGACTAGCGGGAGTTACGAGCAGTACTTC. Encoded protein: CASSLTGTSGSYEQYF.

The chain recombines TRBV6-5 with TRBJ2-1; D perhaps matches TRBD1 (6 bases). Trimming pared 8 bases from V and 3 bases from J, leaving 14 bases between. The germline V gene encodes CDR1 MNHEY and CDR2 SVGAGI. The CDR3 consists of 14 residues. In DNA form, the CDR3 reads TGTGCCAGCGGTAGGGGGAGCAGCTACAATGAGCAGTTCTTC. Translated, it gives CASGRGSSYNEQFF.

The V gene is TRBV6-6, the J gene TRBJ1-2, with D possibly TRBD1 on 6 matching bases. V was shortened by 8 bases and J by 1 base, with 8 bases between the two germline ends. Germline V gene data show CDR1 as MNHNY and CDR2 as SVGAGI (reference sequence). CDR3 length equals 12 residues. CDR3 sequence: CASYRDNYGYTF. CDR3 coding DNA: TGTGCCAGCTACAGGGATAACTATGGCTACACCTTC.

This clone has only a few counts. The rearrangement links TRBV2 to TRBJ2-1; a weak D match, TRBD1 (6 bases). Germline CDR1 and CDR2: SNHLY and FYNNEI. V was shortened by 7 bases and J by 6 bases, with 22 bases between the two germline ends. The CDR3 is 16 amino acids. CDR3 sequence reads: CASTGWDTRTPNEQFF. The CDR3, as DNA: TGTGCCAGCACTGGATGGGACACTCGAACACCCAATGAGCAGTTCTTC.

The rearrangement links TRBV28 to TRBJ1-5, with TRBD1 identical over 7 bases. The J segment lost 5 bases and the V segment lost 8 bases, leaving 3 bases of the junction unmatched. The CDR3 covers 12 residues. Germline CDR1 MDHEN, CDR2 SYDVKM. CDR3 nucleotide sequence: TGTGCCAGCGAAGGGGGCCATCAGCCCCAGCATTTT. It translates to CASEGGHQPQHF.

This rearrangement joins TRBV5-1 to TRBJ2-3, with D maybe TRBD2 (6 bases). The germline CDR1 and CDR2 sequences are SGHRS and YFSETQ. This CDR3 has 16 amino acids. V gave up 4 bases and J gave up 4 bases, with 19 bases separating them. The CDR3 nucleotides are TGCGCCAGCAGCCCTATTTTGGGGGAGGCCCCAGATACGCAGTATTTT. Protein product: CASSPILGEAPDTQYF. The whole variable domain, filled in from reference TRBV5-1 and TRBJ2-3, reads KAGVTQTPRYLIKTRGQQVTLSCSPISGHRSVSWYQQTPGQGLQFLFEYFSETQRNKGNFPGRFSGRQFSNSRSEMNVSTLELGDSALYLCASSPILGEAPDTQYFGPGTRLTVL.